This T cell receptor (beta chain) is from a study of T cell repertoires in cytomegalovirus infection. About the research overall: CMV infection and matching HLA type were both indicated by public TCR beta signatures. Study results and limitations: Ex vivo responses were dominated by HLA-C-restricted CMV-specific TCR beta clonotypes.

V shed 6 bases and J 5 bases; nucleotides not matched to a gene: 12. The CDR3 is made up of 14 amino acids. Germline V gene sequence: CDR1 DFQATT, CDR2 SNEGSKA (reference sequence). One entry per CDR3 protein, called by TCRdb with MiXCR from the reads. The sample holds fewer than 900,000 distinct CDR3 sequences; almost 30% are singletons and the top ten take around 12%. This clonotype was recorded a few times. Its antigen is unidentified. The specimen was cultured CD8+ T cells from PBMCs, collected from culture after CMV antigen stimulation. The chain is built from TRBV20-1 and TRBJ2-7, with 8 bases that match TRBD1. The receptor was isolated from a human donor in good health (CMV status not recorded). Some clones in this sample may be carry-over from other donors' samples. The CDR3, as DNA: TGCAGTGCCCGTACCCCAGGACAGGGACACGAGCAGTACGTC. It encodes CSARTPGQGHEQYV.